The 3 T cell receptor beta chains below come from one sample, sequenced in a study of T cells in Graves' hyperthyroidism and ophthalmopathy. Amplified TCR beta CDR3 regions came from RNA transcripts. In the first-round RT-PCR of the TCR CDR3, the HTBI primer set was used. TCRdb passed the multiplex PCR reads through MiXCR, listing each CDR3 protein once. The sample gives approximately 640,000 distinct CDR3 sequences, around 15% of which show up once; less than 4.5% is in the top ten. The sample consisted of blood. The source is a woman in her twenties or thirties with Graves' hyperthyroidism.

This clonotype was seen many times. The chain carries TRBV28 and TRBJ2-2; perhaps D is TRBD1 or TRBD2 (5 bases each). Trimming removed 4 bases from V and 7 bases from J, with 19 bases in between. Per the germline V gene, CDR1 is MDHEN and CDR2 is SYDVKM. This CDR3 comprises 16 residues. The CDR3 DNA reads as TGTGCCAGCAGTTCCTCCCGACAAGGGACGGGCGGGGAGCTGTTTTTT. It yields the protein CASSSSRQGTGGELFF.

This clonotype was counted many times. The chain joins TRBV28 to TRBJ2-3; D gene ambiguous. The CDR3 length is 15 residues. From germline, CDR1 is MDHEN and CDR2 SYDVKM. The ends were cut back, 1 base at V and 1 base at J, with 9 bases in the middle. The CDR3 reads CASSLSEQRTDTQYF. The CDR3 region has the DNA TGTGCCAGCAGTTTATCGGAGCAGCGCACAGATACGCAGTATTTT.

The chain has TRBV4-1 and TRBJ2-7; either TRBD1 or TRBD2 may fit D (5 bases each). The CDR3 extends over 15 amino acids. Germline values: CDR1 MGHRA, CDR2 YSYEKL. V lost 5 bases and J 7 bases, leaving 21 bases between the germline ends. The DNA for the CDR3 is TGCGCCAGCAGCTCCGAGGGGACCCCGAGTGAAGAGCAGTACTTC. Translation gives CASSSEGTPSEEQYF.